The entry below gives a single TCR beta chain sequence along with its context. The sample originates from a study of OX40 agonist ivuxolimab in advanced cancers. On the study more broadly: Ivuxolimab doses were 0.01, 0.1, 0.3, 1.5, 3 or 10 mg/kg every 2 weeks.

The CDR3 covers 15 residues. After removal of 1 base from V and 0 bases from J, the junction contained 1 base not matched to a gene. Germline assignment: CDR1 SGHRS and CDR2 YFSETQ. The data were produced by immunoSEQ multiplex PCR, yet TCRdb's version contains in-frame clones alone and is incomplete. This table has over 30,000 clones, 82% appearing once. This chain links TRBV5-1 with TRBJ2-1; 7 bases align to TRBD1. The material sequenced was CD4+ or CD8+ T cells sorted from blood, taken in a trial of the OX40 agonist ivuxolimab. The TCR originated in an adult with an advanced solid tumor such as melanoma, head and neck, liver or kidney cancer. CDR3 DNA sequence: TGCGCCAGCAGCTTGTCAGGGGGCTCCTACAATGAGCAGTTCTTC. Its translation is CASSLSGGSYNEQFF.